This T cell receptor (beta chain) derives from a study of blood T cells in healthy people across ages. Overall study findings and caveats: The study could not conclusively compare naive and antigen-experienced cells, given its unsorted PBMCs. As age increased, TCR beta diversity per million T cells fell in a roughly linear fashion.

A second PCR, run for about 6 to 12 cycles, used a sample-barcoded 5' primer plus a J-beta primer mix. The template-switch adaptor, which had 12 random nucleotides, put a tag on each cDNA molecule. Each of the samples gave a minimum of 2.5 million paired-end reads that contained CDR3. Using its own MiXCR run on the 5' RACE reads, TCRdb lists one record per CDR3 protein. The table lists roughly 2 million distinct CDR3 sequences, about 50% of them singletons. For this clonotype: Its antigen is as yet unknown.

CDR3 length equals 15 residues. Between the trimmed V and J ends, which lost 0 bases and 13 bases, there was a span of 19 bases. The germline CDR1 and CDR2 sequences are LGHNA and YSLEER. This TCR derives from a woman aged 40 to 49 in good health. The specimen was blood. The chain links TRBV4-3 to TRBJ2-1, with D hard to call. This CDR3 is CASSQDLGSQETQFF. In DNA form, the CDR3 reads TGCGCCAGCAGCCAAGATTTGGGTTCCCAAGAGACCCAGTTCTTC.